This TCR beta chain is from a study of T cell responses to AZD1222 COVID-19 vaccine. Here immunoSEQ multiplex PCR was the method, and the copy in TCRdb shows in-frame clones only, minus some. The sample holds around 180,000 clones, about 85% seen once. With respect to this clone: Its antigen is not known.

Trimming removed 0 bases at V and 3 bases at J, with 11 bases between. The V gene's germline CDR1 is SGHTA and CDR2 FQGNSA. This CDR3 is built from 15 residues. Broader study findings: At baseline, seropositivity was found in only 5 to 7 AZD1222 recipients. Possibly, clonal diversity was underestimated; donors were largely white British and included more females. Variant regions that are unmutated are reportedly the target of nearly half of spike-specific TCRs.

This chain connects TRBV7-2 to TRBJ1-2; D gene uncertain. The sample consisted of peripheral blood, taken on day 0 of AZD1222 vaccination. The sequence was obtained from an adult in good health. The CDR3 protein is CASSLAQGSYYGYTF. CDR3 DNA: TGTGCCAGCAGCTTAGCGCAAGGGAGTTACTATGGCTACACCTTC.